These 9 T cell receptor beta chains were sequenced from one sample in a study of T cells in Graves' hyperthyroidism and ophthalmopathy. Amplification of TCR beta CDR3 regions was performed using RNA transcripts as template. The TCR CDR3 first-round RT-PCR relied on the HTBI primer set. TCRdb re-called the multiplex PCR reads through MiXCR, storing one row per CDR3 protein. This repertoire shows some 600,000 distinct CDR3 sequences, over 11% found once; its top ten account for 5% to 7%. The source material was blood. The receptors were sampled from a woman aged 30 to 39 with Graves' hyperthyroidism that later progressed to Graves' ophthalmopathy.

This clonotype was recorded many times. V is TRBV15 and J is TRBJ2-1; no clear D. CDR1 LNHNV and CDR2 YYDKDF come from the germline V gene (reference sequence). The CDR3 loop spans 12 amino acids. Between the trimmed V and J ends, which lost 0 bases and 4 bases, there was a span of 1 base. The CDR3 DNA follows: TGTGCCACCAGCAGAGAGTACAATGAGCAGTTCTTC. Its translation is CATSREYNEQFF. Combining the CDR3 with reference TRBV15 and TRBJ2-1 gives the whole variable domain DAMVIQNPRYQVTQFGKPVTLSCSQTLNHNVMYWYQQKSSQAPKLLFHYYDKDFNNEADTPDNFQSRRPNTSFCFLDIRSPGLGDTAMYLCATSREYNEQFFGPGTRLTVL.

The CDR3 sequence: CASSLGLVGSYNEQFF. The CDR3 coding sequence is TGTGCCAGCAGCTTAGGTCTAGTGGGCTCCTACAATGAGCAGTTCTTC. The chain employs TRBV7-9 and TRBJ2-1; no firm D call. Germline values: CDR1 SEHNR, CDR2 FQNEAQ (reference sequence). V lost 1 base and J 0 bases, leaving 10 bases between the germline ends. CDR3 length: 16 amino acids.

This clonotype was detected a few times. The J gene is TRBJ2-7, the V gene TRBV6-4; TRBD2 might be the D (5 bases). V was pared by 6 bases and J by 2 bases, with 20 bases between. Germline loops: CDR1 MRHNA, CDR2 SNTAGT. The CDR3 contains 16 residues. CDR3 bases: TGTGCCAGCAGCGGCCGAAACGGCGGGTTCCCCTACGAGCAGTACTTC. This sequence encodes CASSGRNGGFPYEQYF.

The chain has TRBV6-1 and TRBJ2-1; TRBD2 matches at 10 bases. The CDR3 is 15 amino acids. CDR1 and CDR2 (germline): MNHNS, SASEGT. V gave up 6 bases and J gave up 7 bases; unmatched junction bases: 9. CDR3 region: CASRPASGSRNEQFF. CDR3 DNA: TGTGCCAGCAGGCCCGCTAGCGGGAGTAGGAATGAGCAGTTCTTC.

This clonotype was observed many times. The chain recombines TRBV6-2 or TRBV6-3 with TRBJ2-5; D unclear. This CDR3 is built from 14 residues. Germline V gene lookup returns CDR1 MNHEY and CDR2 SVGEGT. V was clipped by 6 bases and J by 0 bases, with 11 bases between them. The CDR3 DNA reads as TGTGCCAGCAGCTCGGTTGGGCACCAAGAGACCCAGTACTTC. Protein product: CASSSVGHQETQYF.

This clonotype was observed at least ten times. This chain uses TRBV12-3 or TRBV12-4 with TRBJ2-5; D uncertain. V was shortened by 2 bases and J by 12 bases, with 10 bases between the two germline ends. The length of the CDR3 is 11 residues. The DNA of the CDR3 is TGTGCCAGCAGTTTATCTCAGGTGGAGTACTTC. Its translation is CASSLSQVEYF.

This clonotype was recorded at least ten times. The chain is built from TRBV11-3 and TRBJ2-6; no clear D gene. Germline V gives CDR1 SGHNT, CDR2 YENEEA. The CDR3 extends over 15 amino acids. V shed 1 base and J shed 2 bases, with 6 bases lying between them. The CDR3 region is CASSLGAAGANVLTF. DNA of the CDR3: TGTGCCAGCAGCTTAGGGGCAGCTGGGGCCAACGTCCTGACTTTC. The full variable domain, completed using reference TRBV11-3 and TRBJ2-6, is EAGVVQSPRYKIIEKKQPVAFWCNPISGHNTLYWYLQNLGQGPELLIRYENEEAVDDSQLPKDRFSAERLKGVDSTLKIQPAELGDSAVYLCASSLGAAGANVLTFGAGSRLTVL.

This clonotype has a count of ten or more. The chain is built from TRBV12-3 or TRBV12-4 and TRBJ2-7; 7 bases agree with TRBD2. With 5 bases clipped from V and 2 bases from J, the junction kept 3 bases outside the gene matches. This CDR3 is built from 13 residues. Here the CDR3 reads CASSGEGPYEQYF. DNA of the CDR3: TGTGCCAGCAGTGGGGAGGGCCCCTACGAGCAGTACTTC.

On this clonotype: Germline is not matched at one junction end, which may reflect a read error. The chain is built from TRBV6-4 and TRBJ2-2, with 10 bases fitting TRBD2. The CDR3 is 15 amino acids. CDR1 is MRHNA and CDR2 is SNTAGT in the germline V gene. The CDR3 is CASRDFSSGSGELFF. Here the CDR3 DNA reads TGTGCCAGCAGAGACTTCTCTAGCGGGAGCGGGGAGCTGTTTTTT.